The 8 T cell receptor beta chains below all came from one sample that was sequenced in a study of CD4 T cells in relation to SARS-CoV-2 and coronaviruses. Their antigens are not known. Using immunoSEQ multiplex PCR, the repertoire was profiled, and TCRdb retains in-frame clones only, with some absent. The data show roughly 38,000 clones, 84% seen once. Sample: naive CD4+ T cells from PBMCs, cultured in vitro. The subset is: naive CD4+ T cells isolated by negative enrichment. The receptors originated from an adult with COVID-19.

The CDR3, as DNA: TGTGCCAGCAGCTTTAAAGGGCTGCGGACCCCCCAGAGAAATGAGCAGTTCTTC. This encodes CASSFKGLRTPQRNEQFF. The chain has TRBV11-2 and TRBJ2-1, with D unresolved. Germline V gene lookup returns CDR1 SGHAT and CDR2 FQNNGV. CDR3 size: 18 residues. The V and J ends lost 3 bases and 7 bases respectively, with 25 bases between them.

This clone occurred once. The CDR3 region is CSVEDRRIDSYNEQFF. The DNA of the CDR3 is TGCAGCGTTGAAGATCGGCGCATAGATTCCTACAATGAGCAGTTCTTC. The chain carries TRBV29-1 and TRBJ2-1; no clear D gene. The CDR3 runs 16 residues. Germline CDR1 is SQVTM and CDR2 is ANQGSEA. V was shortened by 0 bases and J by 1 base, with 13 bases between the two germline ends.

This clone was observed a few times. The chain links TRBV2 to TRBJ2-5; TRBD1 is a possible D gene (6 bases). V was shortened by 4 bases and J by 0 bases, with 12 bases between the two germline ends. Germline CDR1 reads SNHLY; CDR2 reads FYNNEI. This CDR3 comprises 15 residues. CDR3 nucleotide sequence: TGTGCCAGCAGTGCACAGGGTTCAGACCAAGAGACCCAGTACTTC. It is translated as CASSAQGSDQETQYF.

This clone has a single count. This chain links TRBV6-2 or TRBV6-3 with TRBJ2-5; either TRBD1 or TRBD2 may supply D (5 bases each). The V gene's germline CDR1 is MNHEY and CDR2 SVGEGT. Trimming cost V 2 bases and J 2 bases, with 15 bases left between them. CDR3 length equals 16 residues. The CDR3: CASSYPLAGLQETQYF. The CDR3 nucleotides are TGTGCCAGCAGTTACCCCCTAGCAGGGCTACAAGAGACCCAGTACTTC.

The chain carries TRBV29-1 and TRBJ2-3; 14 bases align to TRBD2. In germline, CDR1 is SQVTM, CDR2 ANQGSEA. The CDR3 extends over 17 amino acids. The V and J ends lost 8 bases and 1 base, in that order; junction bases with no gene match: 11. The CDR3 sequence: CSIPGTSGSWGTDTQYF. DNA for the CDR3: TGCAGCATCCCCGGGACTAGCGGGAGTTGGGGCACAGATACGCAGTATTTT.

The rearrangement uses TRBV4-3 and TRBJ2-3; D unclear. CDR1 and CDR2 from the germline V gene are LGHNA and YSLEER. Trimming took 0 bases from V and 4 from J, leaving 8 bases between them. CDR3 size: 14 residues. CDR3 amino acids: CASSQETVADTQYF. The CDR3 nucleotides are TGCGCCAGCAGCCAAGAAACCGTTGCAGATACGCAGTATTTT.

The table lists this clone with a count of one. The V call is TRBV5-1, the J call TRBJ2-5; possibly TRBD1 for D (5 bases). V lost 3 bases, J lost 2 bases, and 14 bases lay in between. This CDR3 comprises 15 residues. Germline values: CDR1 SGHRS, CDR2 YFSETQ. CDR3 nucleotides: TGCGCCAGCAGCTCCCTGACTGGGGCTCAAGAGACCCAGTACTTC. Translation gives CASSSLTGAQETQYF.

The V and J genes are TRBV10-2 and TRBJ2-3; 7 bases align to TRBD2. Losses at the gene ends were 3 bases for V and 3 bases for J; bases not matched to a gene: 15. Germline CDR1 reads WSHSY; CDR2 reads SAAADI. CDR3 length equals 18 residues. This CDR3 reads CASSELLRTRGPTDTQYF. The CDR3 DNA sequence: TGCGCCAGCAGTGAACTCCTTAGGACTAGAGGCCCAACAGATACGCAGTATTTT.